The rows below give T cell receptor beta chains drawn from one sample of a study of blood T cell repertoires in COVID-19. Using immunoSEQ multiplex PCR, the repertoire was profiled, and TCRdb retains in-frame clones only, with some absent. The top ten hold approximately 7.7% of the sample, which has roughly 120,000 clones, about 85% seen once. The source material was peripheral blood. The receptors derive from a human donor in a cohort sampled during active COVID-19. Each CDR3 is given with its conserved first and last residue. A D gene is named only where the DNA matches it firmly. Some rows mark clone size as missing; the rest say once, few, many or name a class of expanded clone.

v_gene	d_gene	j_gene	abundance	CDR3aa	CDR3nt
TRBV10-1	TRBD2	TRBJ2-3	-	CASSESLGLVADTQYF	TGCGCCAGCAGTGAGTCATTGGGACTAGTAGCAGATACGCAGTATTTT
TRBV5-4	-	TRBJ1-6	-	CASSQDGSSYNSPLHF	TGTGCCAGCAGCCAGGACGGGAGCTCCTATAATTCACCCCTCCACTTT
TRBV18	-	TRBJ2-1	-	CASSPVDYEQFF	TGTGCCAGCTCCCCCGTCGACTATGAGCAGTTCTTC
TRBV19	TRBD2	TRBJ2-3	-	CASEVAGADTQYF	TGTGCCAGTGAGGTAGCGGGAGCAGATACGCAGTATTTT
TRBV6-1	-	TRBJ1-2	-	CASSEGGEVNYGYTF	TGTGCCAGCAGTGAGGGAGGGGAGGTTAACTATGGCTACACCTTC
TRBV5-1	TRBD1	TRBJ1-4	-	CASSLDRGVRGEKLFF	TGCGCCAGCAGCTTGGACAGGGGGGTTCGAGGGGAAAAACTGTTTTTT
TRBV19	TRBD1	TRBJ2-2	-	CASSSGQGHTGELFF	TGTGCCAGTAGTTCGGGACAGGGACACACCGGGGAGCTGTTTTTT
TRBV7-2	-	TRBJ1-1	-	CASSSPEESTEAFF	TGTGCCAGCAGTTCTCCAGAGGAATCCACTGAAGCTTTCTTT
TRBV28	TRBD2	TRBJ2-5	-	CASSSPSGRAGETQYF	TGTGCCAGCAGTTCTCCTAGCGGGAGGGCCGGAGAGACCCAGTACTTC
TRBV27	-	TRBJ1-2	-	CASGAGGGYTF	TGTGCCAGCGGTGCCGGGGGAGGCTACACCTTC
TRBV6-6	TRBD1	TRBJ1-6	-	CASSRTTGGSPLHF	TGTGCCAGCAGTCGGACGACAGGGGGTTCACCTCTCCACTTT
TRBV11-2	TRBD1	TRBJ1-2	-	CASSRDRRDGYTF	TGTGCCAGCAGCCGGGACAGGCGGGATGGCTACACCTTC
TRBV27	-	TRBJ2-2	-	CASSLGGQRGSGELFF	TGTGCCAGCAGTTTAGGAGGACAGAGAGGGTCCGGGGAGCTGTTTTTT
TRBV30	-	TRBJ2-7	-	CAWEIGGLYEQYF	TGTGCCTGGGAAATAGGGGGTTTATACGAGCAGTACTTC
TRBV7-8	-	TRBJ2-3	-	CASSTIEAGTDTQYF	TGTGCCAGCAGCACCATAGAGGCAGGGACAGATACGCAGTATTTT
TRBV19	-	TRBJ2-7	-	CASTPRDNSYEQYF	TGTGCCAGTACCCCCAGGGACAACTCCTACGAGCAGTACTTC
TRBV16	TRBD2	TRBJ2-1	-	CASKLAGGPYNEQFF	TGTGCCAGCAAACTAGCGGGAGGCCCTTACAATGAGCAGTTCTTC
TRBV7-2	TRBD1	TRBJ1-5	once	CASSRQGRQPQHF	TGTGCCAGCAGCCGACAGGGAAGGCAGCCCCAGCATTTT
TRBV6-5	TRBD1	TRBJ2-2	-	CASRPQGGTGELFF	TGTGCCAGCAGACCACAGGGGGGTACCGGGGAGCTGTTTTTT
TRBV6-1	TRBD1	TRBJ1-2	-	CASSEPGQGADGYTF	TGTGCCAGCAGTGAACCGGGACAGGGGGCCGATGGCTACACCTTC
TRBV30	-	TRBJ1-5	-	CAWSPRGGFNQPQHF	TGTGCCTGGAGTCCTCGTGGCGGGTTCAATCAGCCCCAGCATTTT
TRBV12-3/TRBV12-4	-	TRBJ2-1	-	CASNWQGINEQFF	TGTGCCAGCAATTGGCAGGGGATCAATGAGCAGTTCTTC
TRBV3-1/TRBV3-2	-	TRBJ2-2	-	CASSQAAATGELFF	TGTGCCAGCAGCCAAGCAGCGGCCACCGGGGAGCTGTTTTTT
TRBV4-1	TRBD2	TRBJ2-5	-	CASSHGLAGGQETQYF	TGCGCCAGCAGCCATGGACTAGCGGGGGGCCAAGAGACCCAGTACTTC
TRBV19	TRBD1	TRBJ2-2	-	CASSIRTGGGSTGELFF	TGTGCCAGTAGTATTCGGACAGGGGGCGGGAGCACCGGGGAGCTGTTTTTT
TRBV10-2	-	TRBJ1-2	-	CASSDAGFDYGYTF	TGCGCCAGCAGTGATGCCGGGTTTGACTATGGCTACACCTTC
TRBV7-9	-	TRBJ2-1	-	CASSLAPGRGLSEQFF	TGTGCCAGCAGCTTAGCCCCTGGCAGGGGTTTAAGTGAGCAGTTCTTC
TRBV6-5	-	TRBJ2-3	-	CASSYAYRDTQYF	TGTGCCAGCAGTTACGCTTACAGGGATACGCAGTATTTT
TRBV11-2	-	TRBJ1-5	-	CASSPGTFDQPQHF	TGTGCCAGCAGCCCAGGCACATTCGATCAGCCCCAGCATTTT
TRBV9	-	TRBJ1-1	-	CASSAISNTEAFF	TGTGCCAGCAGCGCCATTTCGAACACTGAAGCTTTCTTT
TRBV2	TRBD1	TRBJ1-6	-	CASATGGDFSPLHF	TGTGCCAGCGCGACAGGGGGCGATTTTTCACCCCTCCACTTT
TRBV18	-	TRBJ2-3	-	CASSPPVSTDTQYF	TGTGCCAGCTCACCTCCTGTTAGCACAGATACGCAGTATTTT
TRBV5-1	TRBD2	TRBJ2-3	-	CASSLGLAGGSTDTQYF	TGCGCCAGCAGCTTGGGTCTAGCGGGGGGTTCCACAGATACGCAGTATTTT
TRBV3-1/TRBV3-2	-	TRBJ2-7	-	CASSQVAGPGEQYF	TGTGCCAGCAGCCAAGTGGCGGGACCCGGGGAGCAGTACTTC
TRBV27	TRBD1	TRBJ2-7	-	CASSTPGTGASYEQYF	TGTGCCAGCAGCACTCCGGGGACAGGGGCCTCCTACGAGCAGTACTTC
TRBV24-1	-	TRBJ1-2	once	CATSDLNYGYTF	TGTGCCACCAGTGACCTGAACTATGGCTACACCTTC
TRBV7-9	-	TRBJ1-4	-	CASSLDGPPREKLFF	TGTGCCAGCAGCTTAGACGGCCCTCCGCGGGAAAAACTGTTTTTT
TRBV5-6	-	TRBJ2-2	-	CASSLELGRVKENTGELFF	TGTGCCAGCAGCTTGGAGTTAGGCAGGGTCAAAGAGAACACCGGGGAGCTGTTTTTT
TRBV15	TRBD1	TRBJ2-7	-	CATSRGGQATYEQYF	TGTGCCACCAGCAGGGGGGGACAGGCGACCTACGAGCAGTACTTC
TRBV28	TRBD2	TRBJ2-2	-	CASSPYPGGEGGELFF	TGTGCCAGCAGTCCCTACCCCGGAGGGGAGGGCGGGGAGCTGTTTTTT
TRBV7-2	-	TRBJ2-5	-	CASSPLAVLRETQYF	TGTGCCAGCAGCCCACTAGCAGTATTGCGGGAGACCCAGTACTTC
TRBV5-4	TRBD2	TRBJ2-5	-	CASSPRTSGQETQYF	TGTGCCAGCAGCCCTCGGACTAGCGGGCAAGAGACCCAGTACTTC
TRBV9	TRBD2	TRBJ2-7	-	CASSVGLAGLCHF	TGTGCCAGCAGCGTAGGCCTAGCGGGTCTCTGCCATTTC
TRBV4-1	-	TRBJ1-2	-	CASSPLRTELNYGYTF	TGCGCCAGCAGCCCCCTCAGGACAGAGCTAAATTATGGCTACACCTTC
TRBV5-8	TRBD1	TRBJ1-5	-	CASSLVTGQGAQPQHF	TGTGCCAGCAGCTTGGTCACTGGACAGGGTGCCCAGCCCCAGCATTTT